Following are 5 T cell receptor beta chains from one sample sequenced in a study of OX40 agonist ivuxolimab in advanced cancers. Profiled with immunoSEQ multiplex PCR; TCRdb holds only in-frame clones, not every one. This sample has some 68,000 clones, with about 87% found just once. The sequences come from CD4+ or CD8+ T cells sorted from blood, collected in a trial of the OX40 agonist ivuxolimab. The receptors stem from an adult with an advanced solid tumor such as melanoma, head and neck, liver or kidney cancer.

In its sample, this clone was seen a few times. The genes are TRBV7-2 and TRBJ2-3, with 9 bases lining up with TRBD2. Germline-derived CDR1 and CDR2 are SGHTA and FQGNSA. The CDR3 contains 15 residues. V trimming: 6 bases; J trimming: 4 bases; junction bases outside the gene matches: 8. This chain's CDR3 is CASSGSGGRADTQYF. CDR3 bases: TGTGCCAGCAGTGGGAGCGGGGGGCGGGCAGATACGCAGTATTTT.

The chain is built from TRBV5-4 and TRBJ1-2; 7 nucleotides align to TRBD1. There are 14 residues in the CDR3. CDR1 and CDR2 (germline): SGHNT, YYREEE (reference sequence). Losses at the gene ends were 2 bases for V and 3 bases for J; bases not matched to a gene: 4. CDR3 in amino acids: CASSLQGIYYGYTF. The CDR3 coding sequence is TGTGCCAGCAGCTTACAGGGGATCTACTATGGCTACACCTTC.

CDR3 in DNA: TGCAGCGTCAAGGAGGCGGACTCCTACAATGAGCAGTTCTTC. Its translation: CSVKEADSYNEQFF. The chain joins TRBV29-1 to TRBJ2-1; tentative D call: TRBD2 (5 bases). Germline V lookup: CDR1 SQVTM, CDR2 ANQGSEA. The length of the CDR3 is 14 residues. Trimming left V 6 bases short and J 0 bases short, with 12 bases between.

The chain carries TRBV19 and TRBJ2-6, with 8 bases matching TRBD1. This CDR3 is built from 17 residues. J was trimmed by 3 bases and V by 3 bases; bases with no gene match: 7. The germline gives CDR1 LNHDA, CDR2 SQIVND (reference sequence). The CDR3 reads CASSMGGQGSGANVLTF. The CDR3 DNA is TGTGCCAGTAGTATGGGTGGACAGGGTAGTGGGGCCAACGTCCTGACTTTC. Supplemented by reference TRBV19 and TRBJ2-6, the full variable domain reads DGGITQSPKYLFRKEGQNVTLSCEQNLNHDAMYWYRQDPGQGLRLIYYSQIVNDFQKGDIAEGYSVSREKKESFPLTVTSAQKNPTAFYLCASSMGGQGSGANVLTFGAGSRLTVL.

The rearrangement uses TRBV5-6 and TRBJ1-2; no clear D gene. The CDR3 has 14 residues. Germline lookup yields CDR1 SGHDT and CDR2 YYEEEE. V was cut by 0 bases and J by 2 bases, with 8 bases left in between. Written as DNA, the CDR3 is TGTGCCAGCAGCTTGGGTTTCGGGAACTATGGCTACACCTTC. This encodes CASSLGFGNYGYTF.